This TCR beta chain was captured by sequencing in a study of T cell responses to AZD1222 COVID-19 vaccine. Clones were sequenced by immunoSEQ multiplex PCR, and TCRdb holds only the in-frame ones, with some missing. This sample has 110,000 or so clones; more than 75% occur once, and the top ten carry approximately 10%. The CDR3 sequence is 16 residues long. The V gene lost 8 bases and the J gene lost 4 bases, with 21 bases spanning the gap. CDR1 is SNHLY, CDR2 FYNNEI, per germline. This sequence joins TRBV2 and TRBJ2-1; D remains unclear. The sequencing used peripheral blood, collected on day 0 of AZD1222 vaccination. The sequence was obtained from an adult in good health. The CDR3 DNA follows: TGTGCCAGCGTTGGTGCCAGTGCAAAAGGATACAATGAGCAGTTCTTC. Amino acids: CASVGASAKGYNEQFF.